This TCR beta chain comes out of a study of T cell changes during pregnancy in multiple sclerosis. Trimming removed 4 bases from V and 5 bases from J, with 15 bases in between. CDR3 length equals 14 residues. Per germline, CDR1 SGDLS and CDR2 YYNGEE. TCRdb's copy holds only in-frame clones and misses some; the assay was immunoSEQ multiplex PCR. Counted here are some 35,000 clones, roughly 87% occurring once; the ten biggest clones make up 0.78%. The chain recombines TRBV9 with TRBJ1-1; D ambiguous. This material consisted of CD4+ T cells from peripheral blood mononuclear cells, taken after pregnancy. The sequence was collected from a female donor in good health, enrolled as a control in a pregnancy study. CDR3: CASSTRRLGTEAFF. DNA for the CDR3: TGTGCCAGCAGCACTAGACGGCTTGGTACTGAAGCTTTCTTT.